Each of the 2 T cell receptor beta chains below was sequenced from the same sample in a study of blood T cell repertoires in COVID-19. Produced via immunoSEQ multiplex PCR; TCRdb's table is partial and in-frame only. The data hold hundreds of thousands of clones, with 83% observed a single time. Sequencing was carried out using peripheral blood. These receptors came from a woman between 40 and 50 years old with active or convalescent COVID-19.

The chain has TRBV18 and TRBJ2-1; 7 positions agree with TRBD2. Germline assignment: CDR1 KGHSH and CDR2 LQKENI. The CDR3 is 14 residues long. V dropped 2 bases and J dropped 3; count of bases not matched to a gene: 1. The CDR3 sequence: CASSPSSGYNEQFF. The CDR3 DNA follows: TGTGCCAGCTCACCATCTAGCGGCTACAATGAGCAGTTCTTC.

Remarks on this clone: Other DNA sequences from this sample encode an identical CDR3 as well. The V call is TRBV9, the J call TRBJ2-1; D is possibly TRBD2 (5 bases). The CDR3 has 14 residues. V lost 0 bases and J lost 4, with 8 bases in between. Germline V gives CDR1 SGDLS, CDR2 YYNGEE. The CDR3 protein is CASSVGTGYNEQFF. The CDR3 DNA reads as TGTGCCAGCAGCGTAGGGACGGGATACAATGAGCAGTTCTTC.